This note documents a single T cell receptor (beta chain) sequence. Its target is not known. Construction of the TCRbeta library involved unique molecular identifiers. MiXCR, applied by TCRdb to the PCR reads, yields one record per CDR3 protein. The sample yields over 25,000 distinct CDR3 sequences, roughly a sixth seen once. Germline assignment: CDR1 DFQATT and CDR2 SNEGSKA (reference sequence). This CDR3 region has 15 residues. V shed 1 base and J shed 0 bases, with 7 bases lying between them. This specimen belongs to a study of T-cell reconstitution after alpha-beta-depleted transplantation in children. Study-level points and caveats: The high TCRbeta diversity at day 60 in some patients came from surviving recipient T cells and thymic progenitors. The authors attributed T-cell counts and diversity one year after transplant mostly to newly produced T cells. Expanded clones from the graft, numbering several hundred, reportedly supplied alpha-beta T cells about two months after transplant.

The sequenced sample was PBMCs, mostly from graft donor cells, obtained 60 days after TCRalphabeta/CD19-depleted stem cell transplant. The clonotype was recovered from a male patient aged 2 to 9 who had a stem cell transplant for acute lymphoblastic leukemia, so the T cells may come from the graft donor. This chain connects TRBV20-1 to TRBJ1-6, with D unresolved. The CDR3 here is CSARGTHSYNSPLHF. In nucleotides, the CDR3 is TGCAGTGCTAGAGGAACACACTCCTATAATTCACCCCTCCACTTT.